The 32 T cell receptor beta chains below were found in one sample sequenced in a study of CD8+ T cells in alopecia areata (dated by TCRdb to 2017 to 2018). Library generation was performed with the immunoSEQ multiplex PCR assay. For TCR sequencing, RNA was extracted from every sample and reverse transcribed into cDNA to serve as template. In TCRdb, the immuneACCESS table is reduced to in-frame sequences with V and J assigned. These tables do not hold every clone; where another copy was compared, an unresolved V gene accounts for under half, and the others remain unexplained. The sample has about 100,000 clones on record, approximately 50% of them singletons. Approximately 23% of the sample is taken by the ten largest. Sequencing was performed on NKG2D-low CD8+ T cells sorted from blood. The cell subset or site label for this specimen denotes: sorted CD8+ NKG2D-low blood T cells. These receptors originate from a human donor with alopecia areata.

The rearrangement joins TRBV28 to TRBJ2-7, with TRBD2 matching 8 bases. The CDR3 is 12 residues long. V lost 8 bases, J lost 3 bases, and 3 bases stayed unmatched. CDR1 is MDHEN and CDR2 is SYDVKM in the germline V gene. The CDR3 protein is CASALADYEQYF. In nucleotides, the CDR3 is TGTGCCAGCGCACTAGCGGACTACGAGCAGTACTTC.

Note on this clone: One base separates it from a far larger clone, so it is likely a read error. V is TRBV5-1 and J is TRBJ1-3, with D perhaps TRBD1 (6 bases). The CDR3 runs to 14 residues. Germline V gives CDR1 SGHRS, CDR2 YFSETQ. Deletions cut 5 bases from V and 4 bases from J, with 13 bases between. The DNA for the CDR3 is TGCGCCAGCAGGGGGGGGACAAACGGAAACACCATATATTTT. It is translated as CASRGGTNGNTIYF.

This clone was counted once. The rearrangement uses TRBV7-9 and TRBJ1-1, with D hard to call. Between the trimmed V and J ends, which lost 1 base and 4 bases, there was a span of 7 bases. Per germline, CDR1 SEHNR and CDR2 FQNEAQ (reference sequence). This CDR3 has 13 amino acids. The CDR3 is CASSLGGLTEAFF. CDR3 bases: TGTGCCAGCAGCTTAGGTGGGCTCACTGAAGCTTTCTTT. Together with reference TRBV7-9 and TRBJ1-1, the CDR3 gives the full variable domain: DTGVSQNPRHKITKRGQNVTFRCDPISEHNRLYWYRQTLGQGPEFLTYFQNEAQLEKSRLLSDRFSAERPKGSFSTLEIQRTEQGDSAMYLCASSLGGLTEAFFGQGTRLTVV.

In this sample, this clone turned up once. The V and J genes are TRBV9 and TRBJ1-1, with D uncertain. CDR3 length: 14 residues. Germline V gene data show CDR1 as SGDLS and CDR2 as YYNGEE. Trimming stripped 0 bases from V and 1 base from J, with 7 bases between. CDR3 residues: CASSVVSQNTEAFF. In DNA, the CDR3 is TGTGCCAGCAGCGTAGTCTCGCAGAACACTGAAGCTTTCTTT.

The table lists this clone with a few counts. The chain employs TRBV4-1 and TRBJ2-1, with D unclear. The CDR3 has 14 residues. Germline CDR1 is MGHRA and CDR2 is YSYEKL. The V gene lost 1 base and the J gene lost 3 bases, with 7 bases spanning the gap. The chain's CDR3 is CASSQGLVYNEQFF. CDR3 bases: TGCGCCAGCAGCCAAGGACTGGTCTACAATGAGCAGTTCTTC.

The chain combines TRBV7-8 with TRBJ2-2; TRBD2 matches 9 bases. Trimming at V came to 9 bases and at J to 2 bases, leaving 4 bases not matched to a gene. Germline V gene data show CDR1 as SGHVS and CDR2 as FQNEAQ. This CDR3 spans 14 amino acids. CDR3 sequence: CASSGSSNTGELFF. CDR3 sequence (DNA): TGTGCCAGTAGCGGGAGTTCTAACACCGGGGAGCTGTTTTTT. The full variable domain, in which reference TRBV7-8 and TRBJ2-2 provide the parts outside the CDR3, is GAGVSQSPRYKVAKRGQDVALRCDPISGHVSLFWYQQALGQGPEFLTYFQNEAQLDKSGLPSDRFFAERPEGSVSTLKIQRTQQEDSAVYLCASSGSSNTGELFFGEGSRLTVL.

This clone turned up a few times. This chain joins TRBV29-1 and TRBJ2-3; 11 positions match TRBD2. The V gene's germline CDR1 is SQVTM and CDR2 ANQGSEA. The junction had 9 bases not matched to a gene; V was cut back by 8 bases and J by 5 bases. The CDR3 runs 14 residues. The CDR3 here is CSTNSGRARDTQYF. Here the CDR3 DNA reads TGCAGCACAAATAGCGGGAGGGCCAGAGATACGCAGTATTTT.

The table lists this clone with a few counts. This chain connects TRBV29-1 to TRBJ2-7; TRBD2 matches at 9 bases. Trimming cost V 6 bases and J 2 bases; bases outside gene matches: 8. This CDR3 region has 14 residues. Germline CDR1 SQVTM, CDR2 ANQGSEA. CDR3 sequence (DNA): TGCAGCGTGGAGACTAGCGGTACTACCTACGAGCAGTACTTC. It codes for CSVETSGTTYEQYF.

This clone is a singleton in its sample. The V call is TRBV7-9, the J call TRBJ2-3; TRBD1 agrees at 8 bases. V shed 1 base, J shed 6 bases, and the junction held 9 bases outside the gene matches. The CDR3 has 16 residues. The V gene's germline CDR1 is SEHNR and CDR2 FQNEAQ (reference sequence). The CDR3 reads CASSLGGGQGLDTQYF. The CDR3 bases are TGTGCCAGCAGCTTAGGCGGTGGACAGGGTCTTGATACGCAGTATTTT.

This rearrangement joins TRBV4-1 to TRBJ2-2; D is possibly TRBD2 (7 bases). V lost 4 bases and J 5 bases, leaving 17 bases between the germline ends. CDR1 is MGHRA and CDR2 is YSYEKL in the germline V gene. The CDR3 is made up of 16 amino acids. The CDR3 region is CASSPIGGRATGELFF. DNA of the CDR3: TGCGCCAGCAGCCCCATCGGGGGGCGCGCAACCGGGGAGCTGTTTTTT.

The V call is TRBV29-1, the J call TRBJ1-1; tentatively, D is TRBD1 (5 bases). CDR3 length: 13 residues. CDR1 is SQVTM and CDR2 is ANQGSEA in the germline V gene. Trimming took off 6 bases at V and 1 base at J, with 12 bases between the two ends. The CDR3 DNA follows: TGCAGCGTGGGCGGGGGATCGAACACTGAAGCTTTCTTT. Its translation is CSVGGGSNTEAFF.

This clone showed up just a few times. The chain is built from TRBV13 and TRBJ2-5, with TRBD1 matching 8 bases. CDR3 length: 16 residues. The ends lost 4 bases at V and 7 bases at J; junction bases unmatched: 14. The germline V gene encodes CDR1 PRHDT and CDR2 FYEKMQ (reference sequence). CDR3 sequence (DNA): TGTGCCAGCAGCTCCAAGGACAGGGTCGACATCGGGACCCAGTACTTC. As protein: CASSSKDRVDIGTQYF.

J is TRBJ2-7 and V is TRBV27; D remains unclear. V dropped 8 bases and J dropped 4 bases, with 9 bases sitting between them. CDR3 length: 11 residues. Germline CDR1 is MNHEY and CDR2 is SMNVEV (reference sequence). In nucleotides, the CDR3 is TGTGCCAGCCAGGACGGATACGAGCAGTACTTC. Residues: CASQDGYEQYF.

This clone came up once. This chain uses TRBV4-1 with TRBJ2-2; the match to TRBD1 covers 7 bases. V dropped 5 bases and J dropped 2; count of bases not matched to a gene: 5. CDR1 is MGHRA, CDR2 YSYEKL, per germline. The CDR3 spans 15 residues. CDR3 sequence (DNA): TGCGCCAGCAGCGGGCGACAGGGTAACACCGGGGAGCTGTTTTTT. Translating it yields CASSGRQGNTGELFF.

The chain links TRBV13 to TRBJ2-7; 7 bases are shared with TRBD2. The length of the CDR3 is 15 residues. V was clipped by 5 bases and J by 2 bases; unmatched bases: 9. CDR1 is PRHDT, CDR2 FYEKMQ, per germline (reference sequence). CDR3 protein: CASSPPVGTTYEQYF. CDR3 coding DNA: TGTGCCAGCAGCCCACCGGTCGGGACTACCTACGAGCAGTACTTC.

The chain links TRBV29-1 to TRBJ1-2; unclear D gene. Trimming took 8 bases from V and 0 from J, leaving 10 bases between them. Germline V lookup: CDR1 SQVTM, CDR2 ANQGSEA. This CDR3 has 12 residues. For the CDR3, the DNA is TGCAGCTACCTCGGGGCTAACTATGGCTACACCTTC. This codes for CSYLGANYGYTF.

CDR3 DNA sequence: TGTGCCAGTAGTATTGAGGGGTCCTACGAGCAGTACTTC. Protein sequence: CASSIEGSYEQYF. The rearrangement joins TRBV19 to TRBJ2-7; D could derive from TRBD1 or TRBD2 (5 bases each). Germline CDR1 reads LNHDA; CDR2 reads SQIVND (reference sequence). There are 13 residues in the CDR3. V was clipped by 3 bases and J by 1 base, with 7 bases between them.

The genes are TRBV2 and TRBJ2-1; 9 positions agree with TRBD2. The V segment lost 10 bases and the J segment 7 bases; nucleotides outside the gene matches: 5. From germline, CDR1 is SNHLY and CDR2 FYNNEI. The CDR3 sequence is 12 residues long. CDR3 residues: CATPGLANEQFF. Here the CDR3 DNA reads TGTGCCACCCCGGGACTAGCTAATGAGCAGTTCTTC. Combining the CDR3 with reference TRBV2 and TRBJ2-1 gives the whole variable domain EPEVTQTPSHQVTQMGQEVILRCVPISNHLYFYWYRQILGQKVEFLVSFYNNEISEKSEIFDDQFSVERPDGSNFTLKIRSTKLEDSAMYFCATPGLANEQFFGPGTRLTVL.

V usage is TRBV27 and J usage is TRBJ2-5; 11 nucleotides align to TRBD1. CDR3 length equals 15 residues. Germline-derived CDR1 and CDR2 are MNHEY and SMNVEV (reference sequence). After removal of 4 bases from V and 3 bases from J, the junction contained 4 bases not matched to a gene. The CDR3 reads CASSSPGQGEETQYF. DNA for the CDR3: TGTGCCAGCAGTTCCCCGGGACAGGGGGAAGAGACCCAGTACTTC.

This chain links TRBV28 with TRBJ2-1; a weak D match, TRBD1 (6 bases). V lost 5 bases and J 8 bases, leaving 16 bases between the germline ends. Germline values: CDR1 MDHEN, CDR2 SYDVKM. CDR3 size: 14 residues. CDR3 in amino acids: CASSQIQGPHEQFF. The DNA for the CDR3 is TGTGCCAGCAGTCAGATACAGGGCCCCCATGAGCAGTTCTTC.

About this clone: Mismatch with germline at one junction end may stem from a read error. The chain links TRBV28 to TRBJ2-1; unclear D gene. The germline CDR1 and CDR2 sequences are MDHEN and SYDVKM. The CDR3 loop spans 14 amino acids. CDR3 region: CASRLLVANNEQFF. CDR3 nucleotides: TGTGCCAGCAGGTTATTGGTTGCCAACAATGAGCAGTTCTTC.

The rearrangement links TRBV7-9 to TRBJ2-1, with 12 bases identical to TRBD2. The CDR3 spans 17 residues. From germline, CDR1 is SEHNR and CDR2 FQNEAQ (reference sequence). The trim removed 5 bases at V and 3 bases at J, leaving 8 bases unmatched. The CDR3 region has the DNA TGTGCCAGCAGCACCTCACTAGCGGGAGGAGACTACAATGAGCAGTTCTTC. Encoded protein: CASSTSLAGGDYNEQFF.

The chain is built from TRBV4-1 and TRBJ2-7, with unresolved D. Germline CDR1 reads MGHRA; CDR2 reads YSYEKL. The germline V and J ends were trimmed by 1 base and 0 bases, with 10 bases remaining between them. The CDR3 contains 15 residues. CDR3 sequence: CASSQVDGSSYEQYF. CDR3 coding DNA: TGCGCCAGCAGCCAAGTGGACGGAAGCTCCTACGAGCAGTACTTC.

This chain connects TRBV9 to TRBJ2-7; D not certain. This CDR3 has 14 residues. Germline V gives CDR1 SGDLS, CDR2 YYNGEE. V was trimmed by 0 bases and J by 5 bases, leaving 12 bases between them. CDR3 sequence reads: CASSVGKGTHEQYF. CDR3 bases: TGTGCCAGCAGCGTAGGAAAGGGAACCCACGAGCAGTACTTC.

V is TRBV13 and J is TRBJ2-3, with D perhaps matching TRBD2 (6 bases). Germline lookup yields CDR1 PRHDT and CDR2 FYEKMQ (reference sequence). The V and J ends lost 5 bases and 0 bases respectively, with 18 bases between them. The CDR3 covers 17 residues. In DNA, the CDR3 is TGTGCCAGCAGCCATACAGGTACCGGGACTAGCACAGATACGCAGTATTTT. Residues: CASSHTGTGTSTDTQYF.

On this clone itself: This sample also contains other DNA sequences that code for the same CDR3. The chain links TRBV7-3 to TRBJ2-3; TRBD2 is a possible D gene (6 bases). Germline assignment: CDR1 SGHTA and CDR2 FQGTGA. With 0 bases removed from V and 3 bases from J, the gap between germline ends came to 10 bases. This CDR3 is built from 15 residues. The CDR3 loop reads CASSLTGGATDTQYF. DNA for the CDR3: TGTGCCAGCAGCTTAACCGGCGGGGCAACAGATACGCAGTATTTT.

V and J are TRBV29-1 and TRBJ2-1; TRBD2 matches 9 bases. The CDR3 length is 16 residues. CDR1 is SQVTM, CDR2 ANQGSEA, per germline. V gave up 6 bases and J gave up 7 bases; unmatched junction bases: 16. The CDR3 protein is CSVHHLGGRDRNEQFF. The CDR3 nucleotides are TGCAGCGTCCACCATCTTGGCGGGAGGGACAGAAATGAGCAGTTCTTC.

The CDR3 nucleotides are TGCAGCGTTTCCGGGACAGGGGGTGAAAAACTGTTTTTT. Its translation is CSVSGTGGEKLFF. The J gene is TRBJ1-4, the V gene TRBV29-1; TRBD1 aligns across 11 bases. V trimming: 5 bases; J trimming: 7 bases; junction bases outside the gene matches: 3. The germline gives CDR1 SQVTM, CDR2 ANQGSEA. The length of the CDR3 is 13 residues.

This chain connects TRBV29-1 to TRBJ2-7; TRBD1 agrees at 7 bases. The CDR3 runs 13 residues. Germline trimming cut 3 bases from V and 7 bases from J; bases unmatched to any gene: 9. Germline V gives CDR1 SQVTM, CDR2 ANQGSEA. The CDR3 region is CSVESDRPGEQYF. Here the CDR3 DNA reads TGCAGCGTTGAGTCGGACAGGCCTGGAGAGCAGTACTTC.

The chain employs TRBV4-2 and TRBJ2-7, with D possibly matching TRBD2 (6 bases). Germline-derived CDR1 and CDR2 are LGHNA and YNFKEQ. The CDR3 loop spans 15 amino acids. V lost 4 bases, J lost 0 bases, and 13 bases lay in between. Here the CDR3 reads CASSPGRDPSYEQYF. CDR3 nucleotide sequence: TGTGCCAGCAGCCCCGGGCGGGACCCCTCCTACGAGCAGTACTTC.

The CDR3 reads CASSPPNLAGGPPYEQYF. The DNA of the CDR3 is TGTGCCAGCAGCCCCCCCAACTTAGCGGGAGGGCCCCCTTACGAGCAGTACTTC. The V and J genes are TRBV7-9 and TRBJ2-7; 11 nucleotides line up with TRBD2. The CDR3 is 18 amino acids. Germline V gene lookup returns CDR1 SEHNR and CDR2 FQNEAQ (reference sequence). V was clipped by 5 bases and J by 4 bases; unmatched bases: 16.

The chain is built from TRBV4-1 and TRBJ1-2; possible D gene TRBD1, 6 bases. V lost 2 bases and J lost 8, with 15 bases in between. CDR3 length equals 14 residues. Germline assignment: CDR1 MGHRA and CDR2 YSYEKL. CDR3 protein: CASSQLGQAYGYTF. Written as DNA, the CDR3 is TGCGCCAGCAGCCAACTGGGACAAGCCTACGGCTACACCTTC.